The 2 T cell receptor beta chains presented below share a single source sample, sequenced in a study of cytomegalovirus exposure and HLA in healthy donors. 13 Jbeta primers and 60 Vbeta primers were used for the PCR. Profiling relied on immunoSEQ multiplex PCR, and the TCRdb table lists in-frame clones only, not all of them. The data show 150,000 to 200,000 clones, under 80% seen once. The sample taken for sequencing was PBMCs. Source of these receptors: a female donor in good health and CMV-seronegative.

The V call is TRBV6-6, the J call TRBJ2-1; possible D gene TRBD1, 6 bases. Trimming removed 4 bases from V and 5 bases from J, with 12 bases in between. The CDR3 runs to 14 residues. The germline V gene encodes CDR1 MNHNY and CDR2 SVGAGI (reference sequence). The CDR3 DNA is TGTGCCAGCAGTTCCGCCGACAGGAACAATGAGCAGTTCTTC. This encodes CASSSADRNNEQFF.

This clone occurred once. V usage is TRBV9 and J usage is TRBJ1-2; D is possibly TRBD1 (6 bases). The CDR3 extends over 14 amino acids. Germline lookup yields CDR1 SGDLS and CDR2 YYNGEE. V was shortened by 3 bases and J by 4 bases, with 13 bases between the two germline ends. DNA for the CDR3: TGTGCCAGCAGCGCCCAGGGGAGAACCTATGGCTACACCTTC. Its protein is CASSAQGRTYGYTF.